This T cell receptor (beta chain) derives from a study of blood T cell repertoires in COVID-19. This CDR3 comprises 15 residues. Germline CDR1 SGDLS, CDR2 YYNGEE. V was shortened by 3 bases and J by 5 bases, with 17 bases between the two germline ends. Sequenced by immunoSEQ multiplex PCR; TCRdb stores in-frame clones only, minus some. The sample holds about 250,000 clones, 85% to 95% seen once. This chain joins TRBV9 and TRBJ2-5, with a tentative D call TRBD2 (6 bases). The clonotype originates from a woman aged 18-29 years who had recovered from COVID-19. Sequencing input: PBMCs or T cells enriched from blood (not recorded which). CDR3 DNA: TGTGCCAGCAGCGGGCTAGGAGGGGCCGTGGAGACCCAGTACTTC. This gives the protein CASSGLGGAVETQYF. The entire variable domain, with the rest obtained from reference TRBV9 and TRBJ2-5, is as follows: DSGVTQTPKHLITATGQRVTLRCSPRSGDLSVYWYQQSLDQGLQFLIQYYNGEERAKGNILERFSAQQFPDLHSELNLSSLELGDSALYFCASSGLGGAVETQYFGPGTRLLVL.